This record concerns one T cell receptor (beta chain) sequence. This sample was included in a study of fetal regulatory T cell absence and autoimmunity. The protocol was immunoSEQ multiplex PCR, while the TCRdb copy is restricted to in-frame clones and leaves out a portion. The table lists 95,000 to 100,000 clones, roughly 70% of them singletons. Per germline, CDR1 SGHVS and CDR2 FNYEAQ. V shed 0 bases, J shed 3 bases, and the junction held 2 bases outside the gene matches. The CDR3 covers 14 residues. This clonotype originated in a male donor with IPEX syndrome. The material sequenced was pancreas tissue. V is TRBV7-6 and J is TRBJ2-7, with 7 bases matching TRBD1. CDR3 region: CASSLARQGYEQYF. The CDR3 DNA sequence: TGTGCCAGCAGCTTAGCTAGACAGGGCTACGAGCAGTACTTC.